This record looks at one T cell receptor (beta chain) sequence and its context. The antigen remains unidentified. The data are from a study of T cell responses to AZD1222 COVID-19 vaccine. The table came from immunoSEQ multiplex PCR; TCRdb's copy has only in-frame clones and leaves some out. This sample has approximately 100,000 clones; 85% to 90% occur once, and the top ten carry 5% to 5.5%. Findings and caveats of the study: Distributed over spike, vaccine-associated CD4 TCRs predominated at 160-218 and 743-854. Clonal diversity may have been underestimated, and the donors were mostly white British, with more females than males. Spike-specific TCRs gained breadth and depth after people received two AZD1222 doses.

This sequence was found in an adult in good health. Specimen: peripheral blood, collected on day 0 of AZD1222 vaccination.

CDR3: CATSRPGTASYEQYF. For the CDR3, the DNA is TGTGCCACCAGCAGACCCGGGACCGCCTCCTACGAGCAGTACTTC. V gene TRBV15 combines with J gene TRBJ2-7; the D gene could be TRBD1 or TRBD2 (5 bases each). V shed 2 bases and J shed 0 bases, with 11 bases lying between them. The CDR3 is 15 residues long. Germline V gene lookup returns CDR1 LNHNV and CDR2 YYDKDF (reference sequence). Complete variable domain (other parts from reference TRBV15 and TRBJ2-7): DAMVIQNPRYQVTQFGKPVTLSCSQTLNHNVMYWYQQKSSQAPKLLFHYYDKDFNNEADTPDNFQSRRPNTSFCFLDIRSPGLGDTAMYLCATSRPGTASYEQYFGPGTRLTVT.